Given below is one T cell receptor beta chain in context. These data belong to a study of blood T cell repertoires in COVID-19. Study context: Either two negative PCRs, clearance, or symptom resolution qualified Cohort 3 donors as recovered. PBMCs, B-cell-depleted T cells, or T cells were the source of the cDNA or gDNA that made up the material. COVID-19 samples, acute and convalescent, were from the United States, Italy and Spain.

The table came from immunoSEQ multiplex PCR; TCRdb's copy has only in-frame clones and leaves some out. The data hold 200,000 to 250,000 clones, with around 87% observed a single time. Living in 24 US areas, the participants were between roughly 18 and 95 years of age. The CDR3 spans 15 residues. The ends were cut back, 1 base at V and 4 bases at J, with 13 bases in the middle. Germline CDR1 reads MDHEN; CDR2 reads SYDVKM. The chain couples TRBV28 to TRBJ1-2; D uncertain. Sequencing used PBMCs or T cells enriched from blood (not recorded which). The TCR was taken from a man aged 25 to 40 in a cohort exposed to, infected with or recovered from COVID-19 (not recorded which). The CDR3 nucleotides read TGTGCCAGCAGTTTATACGGGGTAGTCCTCTATGGCTACACCTTC. Translated, it gives CASSLYGVVLYGYTF.